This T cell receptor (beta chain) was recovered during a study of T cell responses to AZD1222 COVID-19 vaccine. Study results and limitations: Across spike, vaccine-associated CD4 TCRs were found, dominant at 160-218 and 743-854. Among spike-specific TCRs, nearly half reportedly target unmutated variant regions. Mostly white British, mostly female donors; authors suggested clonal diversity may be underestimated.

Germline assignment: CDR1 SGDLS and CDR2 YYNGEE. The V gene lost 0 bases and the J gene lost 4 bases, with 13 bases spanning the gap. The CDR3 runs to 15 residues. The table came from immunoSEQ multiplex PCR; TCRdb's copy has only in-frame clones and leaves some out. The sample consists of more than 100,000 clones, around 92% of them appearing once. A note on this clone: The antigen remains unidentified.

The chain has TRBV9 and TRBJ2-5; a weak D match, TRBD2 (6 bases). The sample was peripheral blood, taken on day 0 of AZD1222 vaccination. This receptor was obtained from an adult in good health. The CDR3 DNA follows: TGTGCCAGCAGCGTAGTGGGAGGCAGGGTAGAGACCCAGTACTTC. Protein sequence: CASSVVGGRVETQYF.